This paragraph reports one T cell receptor beta chain. Its antigen remains unidentified. This CDR3 has 14 residues. Germline CDR1 SGHKS, CDR2 YYEKEE (reference sequence). J was trimmed by 4 bases and V by 1 base; bases with no gene match: 1. This sample was included in a study of cytomegalovirus exposure and HLA in healthy donors. Study details: Unique TCRs numbering 75 million to 95 million, obtained from HLA-typed donors, made up an early data release. Study-wide results and limits: Within an earlier analysis, most TCR beta V segments proved productive either about 90% or about 30% of the time. The authors later found TCR association rates varying by HLA locus, with DRB1 most and HLA-C fewest.

60 Vbeta and 13 Jbeta primers were used in PCR. Data came from immunoSEQ multiplex PCR; TCRdb stores just in-frame clones and leaves some out. Among 60,000 to 70,000 clones, more than 80% were seen once, and the ten largest hold under 3%. The TCR comes from a woman younger than 45 in good health and CMV-seronegative. The chain carries TRBV5-5 and TRBJ1-4, with 7 bases fitting TRBD1. Material: PBMCs. This CDR3 reads CASSLTGVNEKLFF. CDR3 DNA sequence: TGTGCCAGCAGCTTGACAGGGGTTAATGAAAAACTGTTTTTT.